The present T cell receptor beta chain was sequenced within a study of T cell repertoires in cytomegalovirus infection. Whole-study findings and limits: CMV-specific TCR beta clonotypes restricted by HLA-C were the ones dominating the ex vivo response.

As regards this clonotype: The antigen is unknown.

CDR1 is LGHDT and CDR2 is YNNKEL in the germline V gene (reference sequence). Germline trimming cut 0 bases from V and 0 bases from J; bases unmatched to any gene: 8. The CDR3 runs 19 residues. TCRdb re-called the reads with MiXCR, one entry per CDR3 protein. The sample yields 200,000 to 250,000 distinct CDR3 sequences, 38% seen once. The origin of this receptor is a human donor in good health (CMV status not recorded). Some clones in this sample may be carry-over from other donors' samples. The sample in question was CD8+ T cells from cultured PBMCs, obtained from culture after CMV antigen stimulation. This chain connects TRBV3-1 to TRBJ2-6, with 7 bases that match TRBD2. CDR3 region: CASSQEGGGRASGANVLTF. CDR3 nucleotide sequence: TGTGCCAGCAGCCAAGAGGGGGGGGGAAGGGCCTCTGGGGCCAACGTCCTGACTTTC.